This T cell receptor beta chain was recovered during a study of blood T cell repertoires in COVID-19. For the study at large: Symptom resolution, clearance, or two negative PCRs marked donors in Cohort 3 as recovered.

This CDR3 is built from 15 residues. Germline CDR1 is MDHEN and CDR2 is SYDVKM. The J segment lost 8 bases and the V segment lost 1 base, leaving 6 bases of the junction unmatched. Generated by immunoSEQ multiplex PCR, the TCRdb table keeps only in-frame clones and is missing some. The sample lists some 300,000 clones, more than 75% occurring once. What was sequenced was PBMCs or T cells enriched from blood (not recorded which). The sequence was obtained from a woman between 55 and 75 years old in a cohort exposed to, infected with or recovered from COVID-19 (not recorded which). V gene TRBV28 combines with J gene TRBJ2-1; TRBD1 agrees at 9 bases. CDR3 in DNA: TGTGCCAGCAGTTTATACAGGGGGCGCGGGGATGAGCAGTTCTTC. This gives the protein CASSLYRGRGDEQFF. Complete variable domain (other parts from reference TRBV28 and TRBJ2-1): DVKVTQSSRYLVKRTGEKVFLECVQDMDHENMFWYRQDPGLGLRLIYFSYDVKMKEKGDIPEGYSVSREKKERFSLILESASTNQTSMYLCASSLYRGRGDEQFFGPGTRLTVL.